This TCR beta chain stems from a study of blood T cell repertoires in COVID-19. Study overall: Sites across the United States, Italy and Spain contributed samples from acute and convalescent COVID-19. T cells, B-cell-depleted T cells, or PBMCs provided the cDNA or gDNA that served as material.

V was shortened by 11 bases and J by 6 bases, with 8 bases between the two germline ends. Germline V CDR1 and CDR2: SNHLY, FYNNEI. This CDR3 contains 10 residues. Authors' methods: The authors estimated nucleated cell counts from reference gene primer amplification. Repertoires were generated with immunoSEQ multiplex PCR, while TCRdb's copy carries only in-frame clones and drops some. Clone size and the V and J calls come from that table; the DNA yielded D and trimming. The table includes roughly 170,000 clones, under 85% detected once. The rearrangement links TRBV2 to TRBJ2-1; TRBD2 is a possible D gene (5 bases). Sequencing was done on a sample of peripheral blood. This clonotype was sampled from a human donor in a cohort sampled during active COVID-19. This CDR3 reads CASRGNEQFF. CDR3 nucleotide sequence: TGTGCCTCCCGGGGCAATGAGCAGTTCTTC.